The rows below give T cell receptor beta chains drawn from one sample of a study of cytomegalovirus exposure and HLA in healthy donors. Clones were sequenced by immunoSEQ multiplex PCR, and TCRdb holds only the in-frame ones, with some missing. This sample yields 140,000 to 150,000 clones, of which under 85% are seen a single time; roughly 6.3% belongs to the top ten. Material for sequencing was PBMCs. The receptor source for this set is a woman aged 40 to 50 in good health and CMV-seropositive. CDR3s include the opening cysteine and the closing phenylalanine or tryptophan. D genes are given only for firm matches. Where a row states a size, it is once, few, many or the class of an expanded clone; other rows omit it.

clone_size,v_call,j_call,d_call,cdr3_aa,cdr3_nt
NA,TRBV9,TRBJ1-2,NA,CASSVGGGFNYGYTF,TGTGCCAGCAGCGTTGGGGGCGGATTTAACTATGGCTACACCTTC
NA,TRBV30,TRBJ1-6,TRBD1,CAWSVKGASYNSPLHF,TGTGCCTGGAGTGTTAAGGGGGCTTCCTATAATTCACCCCTCCACTTT
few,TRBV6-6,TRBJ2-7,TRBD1,CASRNRGPYEQYF,TGTGCCAGCAGGAACAGGGGACCCTACGAGCAGTACTTC
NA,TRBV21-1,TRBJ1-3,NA,CASSKVRVSGNTIYF,TGTGCCAGCAGCAAAGTCAGGGTTTCTGGAAACACCATATATTTT
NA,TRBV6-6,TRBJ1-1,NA,CASTNGGESFF,TGTGCCAGCACTAACGGGGGTGAGTCTTTCTTT
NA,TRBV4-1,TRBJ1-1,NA,CASSPVEGVGTEAFF,TGCGCCAGCAGCCCAGTTGAGGGGGTTGGCACTGAAGCTTTCTTT
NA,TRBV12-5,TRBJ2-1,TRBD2,CASGLVLGLAGGPNEQFF,TGTGCTAGTGGTTTGGTACTGGGACTAGCGGGGGGGCCGAATGAGCAGTTCTTC
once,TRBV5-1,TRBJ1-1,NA,CASSLGAANTEAFF,TGCGCCAGCAGCTTGGGGGCAGCGAACACTGAAGCTTTCTTT
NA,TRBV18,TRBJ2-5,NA,CASSLDNQETQYF,TGTGCCAGCTCTCTGGACAACCAAGAGACCCAGTACTTC
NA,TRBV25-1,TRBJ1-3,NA,CASSELGTGGNTIYF,TGTGCCAGCAGTGAATTGGGAACAGGGGGAAACACCATATATTTT
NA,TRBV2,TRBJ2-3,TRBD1,CASRDRGTDTQYF,TGTGCCAGCCGGGACAGGGGCACAGATACGCAGTATTTT
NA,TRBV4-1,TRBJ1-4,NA,CASSQEGTGSEKLFF,TGCGCCAGCAGCCAGGAAGGCACCGGGAGTGAAAAACTGTTTTTT
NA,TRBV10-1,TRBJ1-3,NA,CASDGQKGNTIYF,TGCGCCAGCGATGGACAGAAGGGAAACACCATATATTTT
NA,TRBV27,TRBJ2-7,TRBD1,CASRIGQGTFYEQYF,TGTGCCAGCAGAATCGGACAGGGTACATTCTACGAGCAGTACTTC
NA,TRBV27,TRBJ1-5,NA,CASSLQGGGNQPQHF,TGTGCCAGCAGTTTGCAGGGAGGGGGCAATCAGCCCCAGCATTTT
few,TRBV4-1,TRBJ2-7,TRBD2,CASSQAGLVRYEQYF,TGCGCCAGCAGCCAAGCAGGACTAGTGCGCTACGAGCAGTACTTC
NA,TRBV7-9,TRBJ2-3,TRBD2,CASSLLAGAPQVPTQYF,TGTGCCAGCAGCTTACTAGCGGGGGCCCCCCAAGTCCCGACGCAGTATTTT
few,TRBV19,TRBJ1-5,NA,CASNNRDTSNQPQHF,TGTGCCAGTAATAACCGGGACACAAGCAATCAGCCCCAGCATTTT
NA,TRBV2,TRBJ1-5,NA,CASSPGHLNQPQHF,TGTGCCAGCAGTCCGGGACATTTAAATCAGCCCCAGCATTTT
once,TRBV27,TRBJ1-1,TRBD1,CAGWALTGLAFF,TGTGCCGGCTGGGCCCTGACAGGGCTAGCTTTCTTT
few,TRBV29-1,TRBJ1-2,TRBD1,CSVEDRITGGYGYTF,TGCAGCGTTGAAGATAGGATAACAGGGGGGTATGGCTACACCTTC
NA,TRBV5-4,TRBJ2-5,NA,CASSSTAQETQYF,TGTGCCAGCAGCTCGACAGCTCAAGAGACCCAGTACTTC
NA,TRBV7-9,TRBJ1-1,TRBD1,CASSSVPGQGRAFF,TGTGCCAGCAGCTCCGTCCCGGGACAGGGACGGGCTTTCTTT
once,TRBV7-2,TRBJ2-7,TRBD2,CASSRGLAPNEQYF,TGTGCCAGCAGCCGTGGACTAGCCCCCAACGAGCAGTACTTC
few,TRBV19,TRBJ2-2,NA,CASSIYRADTGELFF,TGTGCCAGTAGTATCTACAGGGCGGACACCGGGGAGCTGTTTTTT
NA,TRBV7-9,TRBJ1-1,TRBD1,CASSRQGHTEAFF,TGTGCCAGCAGCAGACAGGGTCACACTGAAGCTTTCTTT
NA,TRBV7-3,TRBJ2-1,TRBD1,CASSLSGGTGDEQFF,TGTGCCAGCAGCTTATCGGGGGGGACAGGGGATGAGCAGTTCTTC
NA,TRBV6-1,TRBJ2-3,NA,CASNLRLTDTQYF,TGTGCCAGCAATTTGAGATTGACAGATACGCAGTATTTT
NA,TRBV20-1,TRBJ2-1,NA,CSARDASGAFF,TGCAGTGCTAGAGATGCGTCAGGGGCGTTCTTC
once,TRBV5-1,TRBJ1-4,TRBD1,CASSFSDRGNEKLFF,TGCGCCAGCAGCTTCTCTGACAGGGGAAATGAAAAACTGTTTTTT
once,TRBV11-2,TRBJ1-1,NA,CASSLDPFRGEAFF,TGTGCCAGCAGCTTAGATCCCTTCAGGGGCGAGGCTTTCTTT
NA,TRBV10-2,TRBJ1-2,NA,CASSEPLTGRGYGYTF,TGCGCCAGCAGTGAGCCGCTGACGGGGAGGGGCTATGGCTACACCTTC
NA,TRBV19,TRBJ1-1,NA,CASSSGTSNTEAFF,TGTGCCAGTAGTAGCGGGACTTCGAACACTGAAGCTTTCTTT
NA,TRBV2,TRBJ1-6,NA,CASSSQVDNSPLHF,TGTGCCAGCAGCTCTCAGGTTGATAATTCACCCCTCCACTTT
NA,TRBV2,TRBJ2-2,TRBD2,CASSEWVRTGLAGETYTGELFF,TGTGCCAGCAGTGAATGGGTCCGCACGGGACTAGCGGGGGAGACATACACCGGGGAGCTGTTTTTT
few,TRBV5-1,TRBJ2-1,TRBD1,CASSPGTASYNEQFF,TGCGCCAGCAGCCCCGGGACAGCCTCCTACAATGAGCAGTTCTTC
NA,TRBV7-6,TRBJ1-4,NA,CASSLQFGITNEKLFF,TGTGCCAGCAGCTTACAATTCGGGATAACTAATGAAAAACTGTTTTTT
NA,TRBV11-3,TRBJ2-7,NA,CASSLGGSSYEQYF,TGTGCCAGCTCCCTCGGGGGAAGCTCCTACGAGCAGTACTTC
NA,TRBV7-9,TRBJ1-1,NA,CASSLRGEDTEAFF,TGTGCCAGCAGCTTGCGCGGGGAGGACACTGAAGCTTTCTTT
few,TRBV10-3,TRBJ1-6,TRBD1,CATHGTGNSPLHF,TGTGCCACCCACGGGACAGGTAATTCACCCCTCCACTTT
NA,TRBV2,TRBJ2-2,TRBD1,CASSRGQGGNGELFF,TGTGCCAGCAGTCGGGGACAGGGGGGGAACGGGGAGCTGTTTTTT
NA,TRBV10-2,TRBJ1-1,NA,CASSESTGGVGTEAFF,TGTGCCAGCAGTGAGTCGACGGGGGGGGTCGGGACTGAAGCTTTCTTT
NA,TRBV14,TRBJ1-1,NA,CASSQTGTSYTEAFF,TGTGCCAGCAGCCAGACCGGGACAAGTTACACTGAAGCTTTCTTT
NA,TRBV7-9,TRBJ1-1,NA,CASSFGGTMNTEAFF,TGTGCCAGCAGCTTTGGCGGAACGATGAACACTGAAGCTTTCTTT
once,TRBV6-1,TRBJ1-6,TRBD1,CASSERTGRNSPLHF,TGTGCCAGCAGTGAACGGACAGGGCGGAATTCACCCCTCCACTTT
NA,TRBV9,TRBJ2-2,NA,CASSPPSVGATGELFF,TGTGCCAGCAGCCCGCCCTCTGTGGGAGCGACCGGGGAGCTGTTTTTT
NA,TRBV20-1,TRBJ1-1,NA,CSARGGRQAFF,TGCAGTGCTAGAGGGGGGCGCCAAGCTTTCTTT
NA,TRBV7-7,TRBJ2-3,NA,CASSFQGMSDTQYF,TGTGCCAGCAGCTTCCAGGGGATGTCAGATACGCAGTATTTT
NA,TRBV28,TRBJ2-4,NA,CASSPRTNWMNIQYF,TGTGCCAGCAGCCCACGGACAAATTGGATGAACATTCAGTACTTC
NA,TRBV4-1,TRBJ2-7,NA,CASSQSTGTSREQYF,TGCGCCAGCAGCCAATCGACAGGGACTAGTAGGGAGCAGTACTTC
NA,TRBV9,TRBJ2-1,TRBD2,CASSVFPSTGGLSNEQFF,TGTGCCAGCAGCGTATTCCCTTCGACGGGGGGTCTATCCAATGAGCAGTTCTTC
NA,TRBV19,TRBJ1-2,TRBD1,CASTTTGQGQRGYTF,TGTGCCAGTACAACTACGGGACAGGGACAACGTGGCTACACCTTC
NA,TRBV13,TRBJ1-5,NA,CASSRSGSNQPQHF,TGTGCCAGCAGCCGGAGTGGGAGCAATCAGCCCCAGCATTTT
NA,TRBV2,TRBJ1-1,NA,CASNQLANTEAFF,TGTGCCAGCAACCAATTAGCGAACACTGAAGCTTTCTTT
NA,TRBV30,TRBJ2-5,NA,CAWSVGLVQETQYF,TGTGCCTGGAGTGTGGGACTGGTACAAGAGACCCAGTACTTC
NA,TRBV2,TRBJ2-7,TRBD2,CASRAGGKYEQYF,TGTGCCAGCAGGGCGGGGGGAAAGTACGAGCAGTACTTC
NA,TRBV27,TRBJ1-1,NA,CASTRGGAGTEAFF,TGTGCCAGCACCCGAGGGGGGGCCGGCACTGAAGCTTTCTTT
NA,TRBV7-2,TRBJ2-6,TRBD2,CASSSAQLAGFGANVLTF,TGTGCCAGCAGCTCGGCCCAGCTAGCGGGGTTTGGGGCCAACGTCCTGACTTTC
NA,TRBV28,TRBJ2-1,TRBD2,CASSLASGGAYNEQFF,TGTGCCAGCAGTTTAGCTAGCGGGGGGGCCTACAATGAGCAGTTCTTC
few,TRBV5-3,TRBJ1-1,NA,CARSLVQGEDRKAFF,TGTGCCAGAAGCTTGGTCCAAGGGGAGGATAGGAAAGCTTTCTTT